These 9 T cell receptor beta chains were sequenced from one sample in a study of cytomegalovirus exposure and HLA in healthy donors. The PCR made use of 60 Vbeta and 13 Jbeta primers. Only in-frame clones appear in the TCRdb table, and some are missing; sequencing was by immunoSEQ multiplex PCR. Among 150,000 to 200,000 clones listed, 75% to 90% were seen once. The sequenced sample consisted of PBMCs. Every receptor here comes from a young woman in good health and CMV-seronegative.

The V and J genes are TRBV2 and TRBJ2-3, with TRBD2 matching 7 bases. In germline, CDR1 is SNHLY, CDR2 FYNNEI. This CDR3 is 15 amino acids long. The ends lost 5 bases at V and 1 base at J; junction bases unmatched: 6. The CDR3 sequence is CASSLGTTRTDTQYF. CDR3 nucleotides: TGTGCCAGCAGTCTCGGGACTACACGCACAGATACGCAGTATTTT. Variable domain in full (rest from reference TRBV2 and TRBJ2-3): EPEVTQTPSHQVTQMGQEVILRCVPISNHLYFYWYRQILGQKVEFLVSFYNNEISEKSEIFDDQFSVERPDGSNFTLKIRSTKLEDSAMYFCASSLGTTRTDTQYFGPGTRLTVL.

The chain employs TRBV5-6 and TRBJ1-4, with a tentative D call TRBD1 (5 bases). Between the trimmed V and J ends, which lost 1 base and 7 bases, there was a span of 11 bases. The CDR3 runs 14 residues. CDR1 is SGHDT and CDR2 is YYEEEE in the germline V gene. The CDR3 nucleotides are TGTGCCAGCAGCTTGAAGGGGTGGGGTGAAAAACTGTTTTTT. As protein: CASSLKGWGEKLFF.

The sample holds one count of this clone. The rearrangement joins TRBV11-3 to TRBJ2-3; D is perhaps TRBD2 (5 bases). V was shortened by 5 bases and J by 6 bases, with 12 bases between the two germline ends. Germline V gene data show CDR1 as SGHNT and CDR2 as YENEEA. The CDR3 is 13 residues long. DNA of the CDR3: TGTGCCAGCAGCCCGGGATCGGGGGATACGCAGTATTTT. Translated, it gives CASSPGSGDTQYF. Based on the CDR3 plus reference TRBV11-3 and TRBJ2-3, the full variable domain is EAGVVQSPRYKIIEKKQPVAFWCNPISGHNTLYWYLQNLGQGPELLIRYENEEAVDDSQLPKDRFSAERLKGVDSTLKIQPAELGDSAVYLCASSPGSGDTQYFGPGTRLTVL.

The chain uses TRBV11-2 and TRBJ2-7, with 10 bases matching TRBD1. The CDR3 totals 15 residues. Germline V CDR1 and CDR2: SGHAT, FQNNGV. Trimming removed 5 bases from V and 6 bases from J; junction bases left unmatched: 10. The CDR3 spells CASSLQGTGVGEQYF. In nucleotides, the CDR3 is TGTGCCAGCAGCCTACAGGGGACAGGGGTAGGCGAGCAGTACTTC.

The chain uses TRBV19 and TRBJ2-1; 11 bases are a match to TRBD2. Trimming at V came to 3 bases and at J to 12 bases, leaving 7 bases not matched to a gene. Germline V gives CDR1 LNHDA, CDR2 SQIVND (reference sequence). The CDR3 runs 14 residues. The CDR3 DNA reads TGTGCCAGTAGTATTGGCCTAGCGGGGGGTGTGCAGTTCTTC. This gives the protein CASSIGLAGGVQFF.

The genes are TRBV6-1 and TRBJ2-7; 9 bases are shared with TRBD2. V gave up 8 bases and J gave up 6 bases; unmatched junction bases: 5. Germline CDR1 and CDR2: MNHNS and SASEGT. The CDR3 extends over 12 amino acids. This CDR3 is CASSRAGGEQYF. CDR3 sequence (DNA): TGTGCCAGCTCGAGAGCGGGGGGCGAGCAGTACTTC.

The chain employs TRBV7-2 and TRBJ2-1; TRBD2 matches 11 bases. The V segment lost 5 bases and the J segment 1 base; nucleotides outside the gene matches: 4. Germline V gives CDR1 SGHTA, CDR2 FQGNSA. CDR3 length equals 16 residues. This chain's CDR3 is CASSRGLAVSYNEQFF. In DNA form, the CDR3 reads TGTGCCAGCAGCCGGGGACTAGCGGTTTCCTACAATGAGCAGTTCTTC.

This clone was counted only a few times. This rearrangement joins TRBV4-1 to TRBJ1-4; 7 bases agree with TRBD1. CDR3 size: 15 residues. V trimming: 4 bases; J trimming: 3 bases; junction bases outside the gene matches: 5. Germline CDR1 and CDR2: MGHRA and YSYEKL. In DNA form, the CDR3 reads TGCGCCAGCAGCCGAGTACAGGGGTCTAATGAAAAACTGTTTTTT. Amino acid sequence: CASSRVQGSNEKLFF.

The V gene is TRBV27, the J gene TRBJ1-1, with D possibly being TRBD1 (5 bases). Germline CDR1 is MNHEY and CDR2 is SMNVEV (reference sequence). The V and J ends lost 5 bases and 5 bases respectively, with 12 bases between them. The CDR3 runs to 13 residues. The CDR3 DNA is TGTGCCAGCAGTCCAGGGTATCGAACTGAAGCTTTCTTT. It codes for CASSPGYRTEAFF.